This T cell receptor beta chain was documented in a study of cytomegalovirus exposure and HLA in healthy donors. The PCR made use of 60 Vbeta and 13 Jbeta primers. Here immunoSEQ multiplex PCR was the method, and the copy in TCRdb shows in-frame clones only, minus some. The sample lists 150,000 or so clones, 75% to 80% occurring once. Germline CDR1 is SNHLY and CDR2 is FYNNEI. Trimming at V came to 5 bases and at J to 4 bases, leaving 6 bases not matched to a gene. The CDR3 consists of 15 residues. V is TRBV2 and J is TRBJ2-2; 8 bases agree with TRBD2. The sample consisted of PBMCs. The clonotype comes from a man aged 40-49 years in good health and CMV-seropositive. The CDR3: CASSKTGTSTGELFF. The CDR3 DNA reads as TGTGCCAGCAGTAAAACCGGGACTAGCACCGGGGAGCTGTTTTTT.